This T cell receptor (beta chain) emerged from a study of shared clonotypes between healthy human individuals. Notes on the study in general: When naive CD4 clonotypes were compared across a few donors, around 5% were shared.

Naive CD8 populations comprised CD45RO-negative cells positively selected for CCR7, excluding terminally differentiated effector memory CD45RA+ cells. On this clone: Its antigen is still unknown.

Researchers ran the assay at a deep level. Over several immunoSEQ plates, each subset's genomic DNA was distributed in even portions. The method was immunoSEQ multiplex PCR; TCRdb's version includes in-frame clones alone and lacks a portion of them. The sample lists about 820,000 clones; 80% to 95% were seen once. Germline values: CDR1 SEHNR, CDR2 FQNEAQ (reference sequence). V lost 1 base, J lost 2 bases, and 3 bases stayed unmatched. The CDR3 runs 16 residues. The genes are TRBV7-9 and TRBJ2-5; 11 nucleotides agree with TRBD2. The clonotype was recovered from a man aged 25-45 years in good health. The sequencing input was naive CD8+ T cells sorted from blood. This chain's CDR3 is CASSLGVAGGQETQYF. The DNA of the CDR3 is TGTGCCAGCAGCTTAGGAGTAGCGGGAGGGCAAGAGACCCAGTACTTC.